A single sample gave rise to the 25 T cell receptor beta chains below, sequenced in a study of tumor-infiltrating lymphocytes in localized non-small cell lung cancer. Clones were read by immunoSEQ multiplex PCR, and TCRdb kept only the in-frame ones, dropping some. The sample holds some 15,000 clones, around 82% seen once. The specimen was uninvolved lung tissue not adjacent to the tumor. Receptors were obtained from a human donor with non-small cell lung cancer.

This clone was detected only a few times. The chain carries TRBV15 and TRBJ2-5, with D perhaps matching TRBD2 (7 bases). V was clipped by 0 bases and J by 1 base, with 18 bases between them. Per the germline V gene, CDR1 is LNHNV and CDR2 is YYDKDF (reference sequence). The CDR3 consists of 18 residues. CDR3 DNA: TGTGCCACCAGCAGAGATGGGGGGGCTAGAGGGGGCCAAGAGACCCAGTACTTC. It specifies CATSRDGGARGGQETQYF.

The CDR3 DNA sequence: TGTGCCAGCAGCCGCGGGACAGTTAATCAGCCCCAGCATTTT. It encodes CASSRGTVNQPQHF. The chain joins TRBV13 to TRBJ1-5, with 7 bases matching TRBD1. The CDR3 covers 14 residues. Trimming cost V 5 bases and J 4 bases; bases outside gene matches: 5. Germline V CDR1 and CDR2: PRHDT, FYEKMQ (reference sequence).

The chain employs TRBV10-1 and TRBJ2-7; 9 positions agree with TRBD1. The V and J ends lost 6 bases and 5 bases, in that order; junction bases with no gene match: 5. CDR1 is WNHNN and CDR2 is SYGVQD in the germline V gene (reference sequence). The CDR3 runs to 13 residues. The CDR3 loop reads CASSTGGNDEQYF. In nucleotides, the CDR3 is TGCGCCAGCAGCACAGGGGGCAACGACGAGCAGTACTTC.

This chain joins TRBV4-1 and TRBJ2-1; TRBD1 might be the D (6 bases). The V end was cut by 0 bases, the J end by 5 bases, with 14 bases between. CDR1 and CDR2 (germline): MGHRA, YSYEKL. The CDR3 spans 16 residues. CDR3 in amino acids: CASSQDPSGANNEQFF. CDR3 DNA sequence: TGCGCCAGCAGCCAAGATCCTTCAGGGGCGAACAATGAGCAGTTCTTC.

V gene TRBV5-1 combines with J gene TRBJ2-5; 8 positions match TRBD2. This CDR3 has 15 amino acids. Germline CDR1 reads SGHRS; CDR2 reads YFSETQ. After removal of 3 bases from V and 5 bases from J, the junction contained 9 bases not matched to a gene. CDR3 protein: CASSSAGTGGETQYF. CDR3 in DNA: TGCGCCAGCAGCTCCGCCGGGACGGGAGGGGAGACCCAGTACTTC.

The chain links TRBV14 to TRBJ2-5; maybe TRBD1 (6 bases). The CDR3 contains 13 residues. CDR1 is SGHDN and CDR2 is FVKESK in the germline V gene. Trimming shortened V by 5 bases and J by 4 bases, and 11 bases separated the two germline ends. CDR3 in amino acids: CASSIGQLETQYF. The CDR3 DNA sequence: TGTGCCAGCAGCATTGGACAGCTAGAGACCCAGTACTTC.

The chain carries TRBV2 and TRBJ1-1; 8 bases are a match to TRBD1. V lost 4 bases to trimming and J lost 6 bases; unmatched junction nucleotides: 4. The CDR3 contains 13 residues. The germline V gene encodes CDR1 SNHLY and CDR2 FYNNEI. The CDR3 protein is CASSVDRDAEAFF. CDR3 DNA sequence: TGTGCCAGCAGTGTGGACAGGGACGCTGAAGCTTTCTTT.

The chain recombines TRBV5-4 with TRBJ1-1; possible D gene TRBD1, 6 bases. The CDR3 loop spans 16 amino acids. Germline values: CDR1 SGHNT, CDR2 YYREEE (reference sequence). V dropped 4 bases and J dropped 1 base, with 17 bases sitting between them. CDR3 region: CASSAWDRTANTEAFF. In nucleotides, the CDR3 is TGTGCCAGCAGCGCCTGGGATAGGACAGCGAACACTGAAGCTTTCTTT.

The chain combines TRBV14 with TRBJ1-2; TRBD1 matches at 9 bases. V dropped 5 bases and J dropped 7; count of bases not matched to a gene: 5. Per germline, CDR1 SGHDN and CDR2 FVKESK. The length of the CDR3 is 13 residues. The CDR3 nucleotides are TGTGCCAGCAGCGTTAACAGGGGGCTTGGCTACACCTTC. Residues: CASSVNRGLGYTF.

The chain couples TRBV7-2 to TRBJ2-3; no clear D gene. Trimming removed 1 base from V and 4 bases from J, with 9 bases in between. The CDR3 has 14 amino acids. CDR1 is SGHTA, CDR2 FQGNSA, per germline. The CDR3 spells CASSLVSSADTQYF. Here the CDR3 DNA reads TGTGCCAGCAGCTTAGTCTCCAGCGCAGATACGCAGTATTTT.

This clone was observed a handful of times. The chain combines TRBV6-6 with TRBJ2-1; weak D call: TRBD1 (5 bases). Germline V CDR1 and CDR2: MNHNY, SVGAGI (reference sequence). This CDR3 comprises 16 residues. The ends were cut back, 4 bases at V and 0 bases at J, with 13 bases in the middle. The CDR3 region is CASSSRGSRSYNEQFF. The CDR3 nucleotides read TGTGCCAGCAGTTCTAGGGGAAGCCGCTCCTACAATGAGCAGTTCTTC.

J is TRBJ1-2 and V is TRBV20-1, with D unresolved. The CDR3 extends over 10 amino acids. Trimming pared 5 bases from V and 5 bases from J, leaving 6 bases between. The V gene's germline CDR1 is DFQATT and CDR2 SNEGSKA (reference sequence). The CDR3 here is CSAYSYGYTF. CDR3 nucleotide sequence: TGCAGTGCTTACTCATATGGCTACACCTTC.

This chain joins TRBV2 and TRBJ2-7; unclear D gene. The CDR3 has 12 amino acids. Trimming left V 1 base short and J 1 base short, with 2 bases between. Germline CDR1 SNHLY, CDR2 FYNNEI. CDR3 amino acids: CASSEGSYEQYF. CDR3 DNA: TGTGCCAGCAGTGAAGGGTCCTACGAGCAGTACTTC.

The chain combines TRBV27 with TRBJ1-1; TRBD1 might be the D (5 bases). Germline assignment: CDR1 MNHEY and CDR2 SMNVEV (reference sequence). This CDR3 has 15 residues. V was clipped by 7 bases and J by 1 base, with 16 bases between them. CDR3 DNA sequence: TGTGCCAGCATCCTGACGGGACGGGGGAACACTGAAGCTTTCTTT. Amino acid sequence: CASILTGRGNTEAFF.

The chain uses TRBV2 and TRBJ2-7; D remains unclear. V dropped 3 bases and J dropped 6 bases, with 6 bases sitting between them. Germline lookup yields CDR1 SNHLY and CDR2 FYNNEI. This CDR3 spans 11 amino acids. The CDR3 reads CASSDLFEQYF. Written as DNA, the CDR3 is TGTGCCAGCAGTGACTTGTTCGAGCAGTACTTC. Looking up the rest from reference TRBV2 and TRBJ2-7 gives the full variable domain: EPEVTQTPSHQVTQMGQEVILRCVPISNHLYFYWYRQILGQKVEFLVSFYNNEISEKSEIFDDQFSVERPDGSNFTLKIRSTKLEDSAMYFCASSDLFEQYFGPGTRLTVT.

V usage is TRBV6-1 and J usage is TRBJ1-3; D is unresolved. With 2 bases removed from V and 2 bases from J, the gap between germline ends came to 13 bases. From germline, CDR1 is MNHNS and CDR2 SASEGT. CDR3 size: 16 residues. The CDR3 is CASSETSWITGNTIYF. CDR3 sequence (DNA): TGTGCCAGCAGTGAAACGAGTTGGATAACTGGAAACACCATATATTTT.

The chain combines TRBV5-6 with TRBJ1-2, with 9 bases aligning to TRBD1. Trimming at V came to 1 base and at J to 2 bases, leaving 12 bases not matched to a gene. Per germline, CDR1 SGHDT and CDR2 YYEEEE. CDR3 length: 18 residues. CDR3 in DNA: TGTGCCAGCAGCTTGCGGCCGGGACAGGGCTTAATAAACTATGGCTACACCTTC. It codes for CASSLRPGQGLINYGYTF. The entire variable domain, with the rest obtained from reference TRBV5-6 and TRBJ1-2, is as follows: DAGVTQSPTHLIKTRGQQVTLRCSPKSGHDTVSWYQQALGQGPQFIFQYYEEEERQRGNFPDRFSGHQFPNYSSELNVNALLLGDSALYLCASSLRPGQGLINYGYTFGSGTRLTVV.

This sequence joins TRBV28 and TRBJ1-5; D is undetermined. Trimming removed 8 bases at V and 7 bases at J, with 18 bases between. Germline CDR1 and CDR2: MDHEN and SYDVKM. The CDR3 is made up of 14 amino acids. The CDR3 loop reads CASRSGGLGQPQHF. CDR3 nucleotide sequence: TGTGCCAGCCGTTCCGGCGGACTGGGGCAGCCCCAGCATTTT.

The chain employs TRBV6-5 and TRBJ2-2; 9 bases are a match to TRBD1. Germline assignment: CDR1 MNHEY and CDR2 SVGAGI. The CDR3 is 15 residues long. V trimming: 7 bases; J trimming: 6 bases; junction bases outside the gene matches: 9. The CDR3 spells CASTRQGVKAGELFF. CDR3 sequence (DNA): TGTGCCAGCACCCGACAGGGGGTGAAAGCCGGGGAGCTGTTTTTT.

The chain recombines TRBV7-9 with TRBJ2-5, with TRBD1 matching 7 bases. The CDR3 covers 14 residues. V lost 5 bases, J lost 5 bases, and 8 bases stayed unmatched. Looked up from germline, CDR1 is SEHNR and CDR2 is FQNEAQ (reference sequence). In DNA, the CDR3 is TGTGCCAGCAGCCTGACAGGGTTCCGGGAGACCCAGTACTTC. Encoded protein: CASSLTGFRETQYF.

The CDR3 DNA sequence: TGTGCCAGCAGTGTTTACAGGGCCTACGAGCAGTACTTC. This codes for CASSVYRAYEQYF. V and J are TRBV6-1 and TRBJ2-7; D might be TRBD1 (6 bases). The V end lost 4 bases, the J end lost 2 bases, and 9 bases lay between the germline ends. Germline V gives CDR1 MNHNS, CDR2 SASEGT. This CDR3 is built from 13 residues.

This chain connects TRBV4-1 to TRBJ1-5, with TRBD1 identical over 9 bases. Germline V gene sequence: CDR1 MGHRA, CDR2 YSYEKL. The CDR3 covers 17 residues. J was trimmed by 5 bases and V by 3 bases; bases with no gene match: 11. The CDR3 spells CASSQGTGSGVHQPQHF. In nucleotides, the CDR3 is TGCGCCAGCAGCCAGGGGACAGGGTCGGGGGTACATCAGCCCCAGCATTTT.

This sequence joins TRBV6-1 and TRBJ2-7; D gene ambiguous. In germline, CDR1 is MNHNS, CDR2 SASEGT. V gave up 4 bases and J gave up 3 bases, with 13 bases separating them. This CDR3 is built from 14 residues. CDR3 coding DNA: TGTGCCAGCAGTGCCGGGCAGTACAGCTACGAGCAGTACTTC. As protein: CASSAGQYSYEQYF.

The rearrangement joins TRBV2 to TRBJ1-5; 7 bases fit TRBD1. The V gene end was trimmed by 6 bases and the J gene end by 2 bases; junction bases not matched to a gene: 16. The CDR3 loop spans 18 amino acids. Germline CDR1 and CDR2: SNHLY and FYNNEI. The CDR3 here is CASSRDRVGPSGNQPQHF. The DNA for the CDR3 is TGTGCCAGCAGCCGTGACAGGGTGGGACCATCTGGCAATCAGCCCCAGCATTTT.

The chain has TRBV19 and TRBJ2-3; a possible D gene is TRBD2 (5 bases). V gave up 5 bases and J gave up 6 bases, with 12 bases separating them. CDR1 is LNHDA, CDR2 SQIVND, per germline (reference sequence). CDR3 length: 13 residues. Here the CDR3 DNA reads TGTGCCAGTAGTGTCCAGGAGGCGGATACGCAGTATTTT. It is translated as CASSVQEADTQYF.